The entry below gives a single TCR beta chain sequence along with its context. CDR3 length equals 14 residues. Between the trimmed V and J ends, which lost 1 base and 3 bases, there was a span of 9 bases. CDR1 SEHNR and CDR2 FQNEAQ come from the germline V gene (reference sequence). This entry is derived from a study of response to subunit inactivated influenza vaccine. MiXCR, run by TCRdb on the RT-PCR reads, gives a single entry per CDR3 protein. The data contain 500,000 or so distinct CDR3 sequences, roughly 9.8% of them singletons. The sequencing used PBMCs from blood, collected 45 days after vaccination. The genes are TRBV7-9 and TRBJ1-1; D is uncertain. This sequence originates from a man aged 45-65 years who received an inactivated influenza vaccine. For the CDR3, the DNA is TGTGCCAGCAGCTTAGGAAACTTCGACACTGAAGCTTTCTTT. Its translation is CASSLGNFDTEAFF. Full variable domain (outside the CDR3, taken from reference TRBV7-9 and TRBJ1-1): DTGVSQNPRHKITKRGQNVTFRCDPISEHNRLYWYRQTLGQGPEFLTYFQNEAQLEKSRLLSDRFSAERPKGSFSTLEIQRTEQGDSAMYLCASSLGNFDTEAFFGQGTRLTVV.